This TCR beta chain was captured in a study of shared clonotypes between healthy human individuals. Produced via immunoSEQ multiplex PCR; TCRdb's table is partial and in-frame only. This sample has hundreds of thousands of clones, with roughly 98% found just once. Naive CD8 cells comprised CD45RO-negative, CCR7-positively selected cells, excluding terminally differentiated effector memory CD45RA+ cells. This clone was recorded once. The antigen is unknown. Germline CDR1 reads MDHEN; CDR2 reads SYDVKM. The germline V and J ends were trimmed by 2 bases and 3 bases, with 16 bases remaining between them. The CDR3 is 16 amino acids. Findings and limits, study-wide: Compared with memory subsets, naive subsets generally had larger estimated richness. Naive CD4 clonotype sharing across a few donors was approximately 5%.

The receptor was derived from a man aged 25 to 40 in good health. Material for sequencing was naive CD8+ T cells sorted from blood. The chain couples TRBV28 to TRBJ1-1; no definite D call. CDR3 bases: TGTGCCAGCAGTTTAGGAGCGGGCATGGAGGACACTGAAGCTTTCTTT. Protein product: CASSLGAGMEDTEAFF.